This note documents a single T cell receptor (beta chain) sequence. This record comes from a study of technical replicates of blood from several donors. Sequenced by immunoSEQ multiplex PCR; TCRdb stores in-frame clones only, minus some. The table lists about 66,000 clones, roughly 90% of them singletons. V trimming: 7 bases; J trimming: 1 base; junction bases outside the gene matches: 9. The CDR3 totals 15 residues. Germline V lookup: CDR1 MNHNS, CDR2 SASEGT. Sequences were obtained from PBMCs. V is TRBV6-1 and J is TRBJ1-1, with TRBD1 matching 7 bases. This TCR was recovered from a human donor in good health. Some clones in this sample may be carry-over from other donors' samples. CDR3 sequence reads: CASKIEGAANTEAFF. CDR3 DNA sequence: TGTGCCAGCAAAATAGAGGGGGCCGCGAACACTGAAGCTTTCTTT.